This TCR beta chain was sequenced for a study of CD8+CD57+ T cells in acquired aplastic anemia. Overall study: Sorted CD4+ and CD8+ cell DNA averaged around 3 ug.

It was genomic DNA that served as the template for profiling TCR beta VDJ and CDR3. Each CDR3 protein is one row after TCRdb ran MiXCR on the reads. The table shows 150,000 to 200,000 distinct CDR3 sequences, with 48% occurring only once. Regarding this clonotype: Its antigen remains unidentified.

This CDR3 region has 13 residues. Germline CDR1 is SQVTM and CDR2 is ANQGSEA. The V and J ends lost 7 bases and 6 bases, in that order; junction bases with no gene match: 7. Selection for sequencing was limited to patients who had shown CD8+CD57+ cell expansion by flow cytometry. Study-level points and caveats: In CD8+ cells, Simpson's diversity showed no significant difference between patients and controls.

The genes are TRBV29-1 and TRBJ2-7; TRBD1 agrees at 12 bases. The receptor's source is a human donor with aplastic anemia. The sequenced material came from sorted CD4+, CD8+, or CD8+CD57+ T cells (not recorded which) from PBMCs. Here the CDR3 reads CSAWDRGHGEQYF. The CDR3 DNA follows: TGCAGCGCCTGGGACAGGGGGCACGGCGAGCAGTACTTC.